This TCR beta chain was documented in a study of control samples from healthy donors and cancer patients. There are 19 residues in the CDR3. CDR1 is LGHDT, CDR2 YNNKEL, per germline (reference sequence). V was pared by 1 base and J by 7 bases, with 16 bases of the junction left unmatched. Clones were read by immunoSEQ multiplex PCR, and TCRdb kept only the in-frame ones, dropping some. The sample lists 120,000 to 150,000 clones, 80% to 90% seen once, with approximately 9.4% in the top ten. The rearrangement joins TRBV3-1 (or the pseudogene TRBV3-2) to TRBJ2-1, with 10 bases fitting TRBD2. The sequence was collected from a woman younger than 45 in good health. The sequenced sample was blood. The CDR3 DNA reads TGTGCCAGCAGCCAAGGTATTATGGCTAGCGGGAGAGTTTATAATGAGCAGTTCTTC. It translates to CASSQGIMASGRVYNEQFF.